The 17 T cell receptor beta chains listed next were all sequenced from one sample in a study of T cell changes during pregnancy in multiple sclerosis. TCRdb keeps only in-frame clones here, not all; method: immunoSEQ multiplex PCR. The sample includes over 35,000 clones, roughly 88% of them seen just once. The source was CD8+ T cells from peripheral blood mononuclear cells, collected in the first trimester of pregnancy. These receptors were collected from a female donor with multiple sclerosis, enrolled in a pregnancy study.

The chain joins TRBV5-6 to TRBJ1-6, with 8 positions matching TRBD1. Germline V CDR1 and CDR2: SGHDT, YYEEEE. Trimming at V came to 3 bases and at J to 8 bases, leaving 7 bases not matched to a gene. This CDR3 region has 15 residues. The CDR3 DNA reads as TGTGCCAGCAGCTCAGTTCAGACAGGGGATTCACCCCTCCACTTT. Translation gives CASSSVQTGDSPLHF.

The CDR3 loop is CASTLRGAGNYGYTF. CDR3 in DNA: TGTGCCAGCACCCTACGGGGGGCAGGGAACTATGGCTACACCTTC. The rearrangement uses TRBV2 and TRBJ1-2, with D perhaps TRBD1 (6 bases). CDR3 length equals 15 residues. The ends were cut back, 7 bases at V and 2 bases at J, with 17 bases in the middle. CDR1 SNHLY and CDR2 FYNNEI come from the germline V gene.

V is TRBV6-1 and J is TRBJ2-2; D is uncertain. CDR1 MNHNS and CDR2 SASEGT come from the germline V gene. Trimming stripped 0 bases from V and 7 bases from J, with 12 bases between. This CDR3 spans 15 amino acids. CDR3 in DNA: TGTGCCAGCAGTGAAGCCTTTGGAGTTCACGGGGAGCTGTTTTTT. Its protein is CASSEAFGVHGELFF.

The rearrangement links TRBV6-1 to TRBJ2-7, with D unresolved. This CDR3 contains 13 residues. Trimming took 3 bases from V and 2 from J, leaving 8 bases between them. Germline CDR1 and CDR2: MNHNS and SASEGT. The CDR3 reads CASSEGRPYEQYF. The CDR3 nucleotides read TGTGCCAGCAGTGAGGGCAGGCCCTACGAGCAGTACTTC.

This chain joins TRBV19 and TRBJ1-2, with D perhaps TRBD1 (5 bases). V dropped 4 bases and J dropped 4 bases, with 10 bases sitting between them. The CDR3 extends over 13 amino acids. Looked up from germline, CDR1 is LNHDA and CDR2 is SQIVND (reference sequence). Here the CDR3 reads CASSKGRPYGYTF. The CDR3 nucleotides read TGTGCCAGTAGTAAGGGGCGGCCCTATGGCTACACCTTC.

V gene TRBV19 combines with J gene TRBJ1-1; TRBD1 is a possible D gene (6 bases). There are 13 residues in the CDR3. The germline gives CDR1 LNHDA, CDR2 SQIVND (reference sequence). V lost 3 bases and J lost 7, with 12 bases in between. The DNA for the CDR3 is TGTGCCAGTAGTATCGCACAGGGCGGTGAAGCTTTCTTT. It encodes CASSIAQGGEAFF.

The chain recombines TRBV19 with TRBJ1-4; 9 bases are shared with TRBD1. The CDR3 sequence is 15 residues long. Trimming at V came to 5 bases and at J to 3 bases, leaving 4 bases not matched to a gene. Germline-derived CDR1 and CDR2 are LNHDA and SQIVND (reference sequence). The DNA of the CDR3 is TGTGCCAGTAGTTGGGGACAGGGTTCTAATGAAAAACTGTTTTTT. Encoded protein: CASSWGQGSNEKLFF.

About this clone itself: At one end, the junction sequence differs from germline, possibly due to a read error. V and J are TRBV7-2 and TRBJ1-1; 10 nucleotides match TRBD1. The germline V gene encodes CDR1 SGHTA and CDR2 FQGNSA. This CDR3 is built from 14 residues. The CDR3 region has the DNA TGTGCCAGCAGCCCTGGGGACAGGGGCCGCTTTGGGAGCTTT. This codes for CASSPGDRGRFGSF. Full variable domain (outside the CDR3, taken from reference TRBV7-2 and TRBJ1-1): GAGVSQSPSNKVTEKGKDVELRCDPISGHTALYWYRQSLGQGLEFLIYFQGNSAPDKSGLPSDRFSAERTGGSVSTLTIQRTQQEDSAVYLCASSPGDRGRFGSFGQGTRLTVV.

The J gene is TRBJ2-1, the V gene TRBV6-5, with D tentatively TRBD2 (5 bases). V shed 5 bases and J shed 6 bases, with 8 bases lying between them. The CDR3 is made up of 12 amino acids. Germline V gene data show CDR1 as MNHEY and CDR2 as SVGAGI. The CDR3 loop reads CASSPGSNEQFF. In DNA, the CDR3 is TGTGCCAGCAGTCCGGGGTCCAATGAGCAGTTCTTC.

The chain links TRBV5-1 to TRBJ2-5; TRBD2 matches 12 bases. Germline assignment: CDR1 SGHRS and CDR2 YFSETQ. This CDR3 region has 20 residues. Trimming at V came to 2 bases and at J to 4 bases, leaving 18 bases not matched to a gene. The DNA of the CDR3 is TGCGCCAGCAGCTTCGATCCTCAGACTAGCGGGGGTATTGGGGCAGAGACCCAGTACTTC. This gives the protein CASSFDPQTSGGIGAETQYF. The full variable domain, in which reference TRBV5-1 and TRBJ2-5 provide the parts outside the CDR3, is KAGVTQTPRYLIKTRGQQVTLSCSPISGHRSVSWYQQTPGQGLQFLFEYFSETQRNKGNFPGRFSGRQFSNSRSEMNVSTLELGDSALYLCASSFDPQTSGGIGAETQYFGPGTRLLVL.

V gene TRBV27 combines with J gene TRBJ2-2; 7 nucleotides line up with TRBD2. This CDR3 comprises 15 residues. Germline CDR1 reads MNHEY; CDR2 reads SMNVEV (reference sequence). With V trimmed by 5 bases and J by 4 bases, 7 bases remained unmatched. Here the CDR3 DNA reads TGTGCCAGCAGTCCGCCGGGGGGATTCACCGGGGAGCTGTTTTTT. Its translation is CASSPPGGFTGELFF.

The CDR3 coding sequence is TGTGCCAGCAGCCCTAACTACGAGCAGTACTTC. Translated, it gives CASSPNYEQYF. The chain links TRBV7-9 to TRBJ2-7; D uncertain. The CDR3 contains 11 residues. The germline gives CDR1 SEHNR, CDR2 FQNEAQ (reference sequence). Trimming took off 5 bases at V and 3 bases at J, with 5 bases between the two ends.

The genes are TRBV7-6 and TRBJ1-3, with D perhaps TRBD1 (5 bases). The V end was cut by 6 bases, the J end by 2 bases, with 14 bases between. The CDR3 consists of 15 residues. Germline V gene data show CDR1 as SGHVS and CDR2 as FNYEAQ. The CDR3 bases are TGTGCCAGCAGTTCCGGAAAGGGGCCTGGAAACACCATATATTTT. Residues: CASSSGKGPGNTIYF.

This chain joins TRBV5-6 and TRBJ1-2; 7 positions match TRBD1. Looked up from germline, CDR1 is SGHDT and CDR2 is YYEEEE. CDR3 length: 14 residues. V shed 4 bases, J shed 7 bases, and the junction held 10 bases outside the gene matches. The CDR3 sequence is CASSHTGAGSGYTF. The CDR3, as DNA: TGTGCCAGCAGCCATACAGGGGCTGGCAGTGGCTACACCTTC.

The rearrangement uses TRBV29-1 and TRBJ2-7; no reliable D call. V was cut by 3 bases and J by 1 base, with 7 bases left in between. CDR1 and CDR2 from the germline V gene are SQVTM and ANQGSEA. This CDR3 comprises 12 residues. The CDR3 nucleotides are TGCAGCGTTGAGTATGAGTCCTACGAGCAGTACTTC. Amino acids: CSVEYESYEQYF.

The chain employs TRBV11-2 and TRBJ1-1; TRBD1 agrees at 7 bases. The V gene end was trimmed by 4 bases and the J gene end by 5 bases; junction bases not matched to a gene: 1. Germline assignment: CDR1 SGHAT and CDR2 FQNNGV. The length of the CDR3 is 12 residues. The CDR3 sequence is CASSSGQTEAFF. CDR3 coding DNA: TGTGCCAGCAGCTCGGGACAGACTGAAGCTTTCTTT.

V gene TRBV6-5 combines with J gene TRBJ1-1; tentative D call: TRBD1 (6 bases). Germline assignment: CDR1 MNHEY and CDR2 SVGAGI. The V and J ends lost 2 bases and 6 bases respectively, with 13 bases between them. The CDR3 runs to 14 residues. The CDR3 here is CASSYRGGSAEAFF. The CDR3 coding sequence is TGTGCCAGCAGTTACAGAGGGGGAAGTGCTGAAGCTTTCTTT.